This T cell receptor beta chain was obtained from a study of shared clonotypes between healthy human individuals. The repertoire was sequenced with immunoSEQ multiplex PCR; TCRdb's copy has only in-frame clones and lacks some. The table includes some 1 million clones, about 70% detected once. Per the germline V gene, CDR1 is SEHNR and CDR2 is FQNEAQ (reference sequence). The junction had 2 bases not matched to a gene; V was cut back by 1 base and J by 0 bases. CDR3 length equals 15 residues. Study-level findings and limits: When naive CD4 clonotypes were compared across several donors, approximately 5% were shared. Relative to their counterparts shared across all four donors, non-shared clonotypes exhibited diminished generation probabilities.

In regard to this clone: What it recognizes is unknown.

The material sequenced was memory CD4+ T cells sorted from blood. The subset: CD45RA-negative fraction. The clonotype originates from a man younger than 35 in good health. V and J are TRBV7-9 and TRBJ2-7; TRBD2 matches at 8 bases. CDR3 sequence (DNA): TGTGCCAGCAGCTTAGACGGGGGGGCCTCCTACGAGCAGTACTTC. Protein sequence: CASSLDGGASYEQYF.